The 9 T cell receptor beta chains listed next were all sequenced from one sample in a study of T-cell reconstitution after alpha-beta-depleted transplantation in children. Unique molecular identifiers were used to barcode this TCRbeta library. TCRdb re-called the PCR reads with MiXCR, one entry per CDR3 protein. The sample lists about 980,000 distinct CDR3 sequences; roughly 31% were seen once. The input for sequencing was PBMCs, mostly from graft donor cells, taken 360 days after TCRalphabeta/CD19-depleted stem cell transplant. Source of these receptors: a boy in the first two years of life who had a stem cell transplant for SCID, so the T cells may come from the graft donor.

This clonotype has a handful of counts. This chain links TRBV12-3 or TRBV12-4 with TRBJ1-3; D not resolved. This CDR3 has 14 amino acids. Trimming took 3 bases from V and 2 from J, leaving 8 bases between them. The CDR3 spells CASSFADTGNTIYF. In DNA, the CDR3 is TGTGCCAGCAGTTTTGCAGATACTGGAAACACCATATATTTT.

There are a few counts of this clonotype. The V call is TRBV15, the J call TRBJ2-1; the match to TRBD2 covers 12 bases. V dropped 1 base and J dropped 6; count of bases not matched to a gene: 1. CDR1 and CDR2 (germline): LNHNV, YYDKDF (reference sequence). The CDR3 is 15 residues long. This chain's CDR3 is CATSRGTSGVNEQFF. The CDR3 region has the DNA TGTGCCACCAGCAGAGGGACTAGCGGGGTCAATGAGCAGTTCTTC. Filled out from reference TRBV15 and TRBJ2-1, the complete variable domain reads DAMVIQNPRYQVTQFGKPVTLSCSQTLNHNVMYWYQQKSSQAPKLLFHYYDKDFNNEADTPDNFQSRRPNTSFCFLDIRSPGLGDTAMYLCATSRGTSGVNEQFFGPGTRLTVL.

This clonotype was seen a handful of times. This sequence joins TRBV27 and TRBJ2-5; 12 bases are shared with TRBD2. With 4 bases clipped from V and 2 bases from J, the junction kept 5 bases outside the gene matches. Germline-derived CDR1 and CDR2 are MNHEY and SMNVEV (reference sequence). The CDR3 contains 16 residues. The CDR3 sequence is CASSSRLAGAQETQYF. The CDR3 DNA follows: TGTGCCAGCAGTTCGCGACTAGCGGGGGCGCAAGAGACCCAGTACTTC.

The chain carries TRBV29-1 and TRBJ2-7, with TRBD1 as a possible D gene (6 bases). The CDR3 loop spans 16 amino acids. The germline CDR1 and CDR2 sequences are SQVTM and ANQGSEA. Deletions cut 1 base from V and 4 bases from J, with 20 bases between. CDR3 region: CSVEGYPQGRKYEQYF. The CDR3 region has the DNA TGCAGCGTTGAAGGGTACCCCCAGGGGAGAAAGTACGAGCAGTACTTC.

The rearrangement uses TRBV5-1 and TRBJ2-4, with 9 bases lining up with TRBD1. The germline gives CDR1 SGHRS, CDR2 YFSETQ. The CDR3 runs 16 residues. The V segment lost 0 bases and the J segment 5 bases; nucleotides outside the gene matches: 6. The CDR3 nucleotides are TGCGCCAGCAGCTTGGGGGGACAGGGTAGCCAAAACATTCAGTACTTC. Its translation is CASSLGGQGSQNIQYF.

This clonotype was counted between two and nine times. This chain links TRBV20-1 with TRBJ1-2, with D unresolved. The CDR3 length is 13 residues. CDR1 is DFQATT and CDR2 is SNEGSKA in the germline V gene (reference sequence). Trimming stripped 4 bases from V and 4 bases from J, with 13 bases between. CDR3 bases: TGCAGTGCTACCCCTTCAGGCGCCTATGGCTACACCTTC. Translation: CSATPSGAYGYTF.

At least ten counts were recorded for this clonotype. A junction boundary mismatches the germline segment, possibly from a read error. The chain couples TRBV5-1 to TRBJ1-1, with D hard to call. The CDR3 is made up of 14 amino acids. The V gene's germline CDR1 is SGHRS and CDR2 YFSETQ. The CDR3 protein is CASSLRTVNTEAFF. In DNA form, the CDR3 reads TGTGCCAGCAGCTTGCGGACGGTCAACACTGAAGCTTTCTTT.

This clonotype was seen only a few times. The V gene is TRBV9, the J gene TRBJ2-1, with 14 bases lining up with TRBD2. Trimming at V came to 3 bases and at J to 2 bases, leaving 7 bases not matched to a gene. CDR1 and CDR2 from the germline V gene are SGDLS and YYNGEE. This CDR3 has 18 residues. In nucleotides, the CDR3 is TGTGCCAGCAGCGCGGGACTAGCGGGGGCTCAGGCCTACAATGAGCAGTTCTTC. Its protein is CASSAGLAGAQAYNEQFF.

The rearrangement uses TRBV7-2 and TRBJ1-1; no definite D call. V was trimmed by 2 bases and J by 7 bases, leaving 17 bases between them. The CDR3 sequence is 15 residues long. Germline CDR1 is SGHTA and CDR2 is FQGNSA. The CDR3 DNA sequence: TGTGCCAGCAGCTTAATCCCGGGCTTAACCTATGAAGCTTTCTTT. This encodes CASSLIPGLTYEAFF.